The clone carrying this T cell receptor beta chain was picked up many times. The antigen is unknown. TCRdb analysed the 5' RACE reads with MiXCR anew, one entry per CDR3 protein. The data contain about 13,000 distinct CDR3 sequences, more than 10% of them singletons. The data were obtained in a study of T-cell memory formation after mild COVID-19. Germline trimming cut 4 bases from V and 1 base from J; bases unmatched to any gene: 8. The CDR3 has 18 residues. The germline gives CDR1 MNHNS, CDR2 SASEGT. Notes on the study in general: Within pre-infection memory, some responding clones were found, suggesting cross-reactive memory joined.

The TCR was taken from an adult woman who had mild COVID-19 (a few samples of this study predate the infection). Cell type and time point are not known. Sequencing input: PBMCs or a T cell subset sorted from them (not recorded which). The chain combines TRBV6-1 with TRBJ2-6; 9 nucleotides line up with TRBD1. The CDR3: CASSVTGGWVSGANVLTF. CDR3 DNA: TGTGCCAGCAGTGTTACAGGGGGCTGGGTTTCTGGGGCCAACGTCCTGACTTTC.